Below, 18 T cell receptor beta chains from the same sample are listed, as sequenced in a study of radiotherapy plus CTLA-4 blockade in lung cancer. Generated by immunoSEQ multiplex PCR, the TCRdb table keeps only in-frame clones and is missing some. Of more than 95,000 clones listed, around 75% are singletons. The starting material was peripheral blood, obtained from a patient treated with radiotherapy plus ipilimumab. The source is a human donor with non-small cell lung cancer who had a partial response to radiotherapy plus ipilimumab.

The J gene is TRBJ2-7, the V gene TRBV4-1, with 9 bases that match TRBD2. J gave up 6 bases and V 0 bases, and 6 bases lay outside the gene matches. The CDR3 is made up of 15 amino acids. Germline V CDR1 and CDR2: MGHRA, YSYEKL. CDR3: CASSQELAGVFEQYF. The CDR3 DNA is TGCGCCAGCAGCCAAGAATTAGCGGGAGTTTTCGAGCAGTACTTC.

The V and J genes are TRBV5-1 and TRBJ2-1; TRBD2 matches at 9 bases. Trimming at V came to 6 bases and at J to 6 bases, leaving 7 bases not matched to a gene. The CDR3 spans 14 residues. Germline V lookup: CDR1 SGHRS, CDR2 YFSETQ. This CDR3 reads CASNIAGVGNEQFF. CDR3 sequence (DNA): TGCGCCAGCAACATAGCGGGAGTAGGCAATGAGCAGTTCTTC.

This rearrangement joins TRBV19 to TRBJ2-4; 7 bases are a match to TRBD2. This CDR3 spans 21 amino acids. Germline V gene lookup returns CDR1 LNHDA and CDR2 SQIVND (reference sequence). J gave up 1 base and V 1 base, and 19 bases lay outside the gene matches. The CDR3 loop is CASSIVSRLADPDGAKNIQYF. CDR3 nucleotides: TGTGCCAGTAGTATAGTCTCCCGGCTAGCGGACCCCGACGGGGCCAAAAACATTCAGTACTTC.

This clone was seen a few times. V usage is TRBV21-1 and J usage is TRBJ2-7; the table's D call, TRBD2, was not checked against the DNA. TRBV21-1 corresponds to a pseudogene. CDR3 length: 14 amino acids. CDR3 region: CASNDRRSSYEQYV. CDR3 DNA sequence: TGTGCCAGCAACGACCGGAGGAGCTCCTACGAGCAGTACGTC.

V gene TRBV5-1 combines with J gene TRBJ1-6; a possible D gene is TRBD1 (5 bases). CDR1 SGHRS and CDR2 YFSETQ come from the germline V gene. V lost 4 bases and J 8 bases, leaving 10 bases between the germline ends. The length of the CDR3 is 13 residues. The CDR3 loop reads CASSLGRDSPLHF. In nucleotides, the CDR3 is TGCGCCAGCAGCCTGGGACGGGATTCACCCCTCCACTTT.

The CDR3 DNA follows: TGTGCCAGCAGTGCCCCCGGACAGGGGAGTTGGGAAAAACTGTTTTTT. It encodes CASSAPGQGSWEKLFF. This chain joins TRBV27 and TRBJ1-4, with TRBD1 identical over 9 bases. Germline CDR1 reads MNHEY; CDR2 reads SMNVEV (reference sequence). Unmatched junction bases numbered 12, after V lost 5 bases and J lost 8 bases. The CDR3 length is 16 residues.

This CDR3 reads CASSIGTGIHQPQHF. CDR3 DNA: TGTGCCAGTAGTATTGGGACAGGGATACATCAGCCCCAGCATTTT. The rearrangement links TRBV19 to TRBJ1-5, with 9 positions matching TRBD1. Germline assignment: CDR1 LNHDA and CDR2 SQIVND (reference sequence). V lost 3 bases and J lost 5; bases outside the gene matches: 5. The CDR3 is made up of 15 amino acids.

The rearrangement links TRBV18 to TRBJ2-1; D is unclear. This CDR3 contains 13 residues. Trimming pared 4 bases from V and 4 bases from J, leaving 8 bases between. Germline values: CDR1 KGHSH, CDR2 LQKENI. CDR3 amino acids: CASSLTLYNEQFF. The CDR3, as DNA: TGTGCCAGCTCACTCACTTTGTACAATGAGCAGTTCTTC.

This rearrangement joins TRBV6-1 to TRBJ1-1; D is perhaps TRBD1 (6 bases). Germline CDR1 MNHNS, CDR2 SASEGT. The V end was cut by 6 bases, the J end by 0 bases, with 14 bases between. The CDR3 has 15 amino acids. The CDR3: CASRSPGTLNTEAFF. The CDR3 nucleotides are TGTGCCAGCAGGTCCCCCGGGACACTGAACACTGAAGCTTTCTTT.

V usage is TRBV27 and J usage is TRBJ1-2, with a tentative D call TRBD1 (6 bases). Trimming removed 3 bases at V and 5 bases at J, with 16 bases between. This CDR3 comprises 15 residues. In germline, CDR1 is MNHEY, CDR2 SMNVEV (reference sequence). CDR3 sequence: CASSLGGLPEYGYTF. The CDR3, as DNA: TGTGCCAGCAGTTTGGGGGGGCTACCTGAGTATGGCTACACCTTC.

This chain joins TRBV28 and TRBJ1-4; no definite D call. V was cut by 3 bases and J by 8 bases, with 13 bases left in between. CDR1 and CDR2 from the germline V gene are MDHEN and SYDVKM. There are 14 residues in the CDR3. CDR3 loop: CASSFQALSEKLFF. In nucleotides, the CDR3 is TGTGCCAGCAGTTTTCAGGCCCTGTCAGAAAAACTGTTTTTT.

The chain has TRBV11-3 and TRBJ2-6; D is unresolved. Trimming shortened V by 5 bases and J by 0 bases, and 14 bases separated the two germline ends. The CDR3 runs to 17 residues. Germline-derived CDR1 and CDR2 are SGHNT and YENEEA. CDR3 loop: CASSPPILSSGANVLTF. The CDR3 nucleotides read TGTGCCAGCAGCCCCCCGATTTTGAGCTCTGGGGCCAACGTCCTGACTTTC. Full variable domain (missing parts from reference TRBV11-3 and TRBJ2-6): EAGVVQSPRYKIIEKKQPVAFWCNPISGHNTLYWYLQNLGQGPELLIRYENEEAVDDSQLPKDRFSAERLKGVDSTLKIQPAELGDSAVYLCASSPPILSSGANVLTFGAGSRLTVL.

CDR3 DNA sequence: TGTGCCAGCAGTTTAACAGGGCGGAGCAAAAACATTCAGTACTTC. Protein: CASSLTGRSKNIQYF. The chain has TRBV28 and TRBJ2-4; weak D call: TRBD1 (6 bases). CDR3 length equals 15 residues. The germline V gene has CDR1 MDHEN and CDR2 SYDVKM. Trimming took 2 bases from V and 3 from J, leaving 11 bases between them.

The chain employs TRBV28 and TRBJ2-7; 10 bases line up with TRBD1. The V and J ends lost 3 bases and 3 bases, in that order; junction bases with no gene match: 5. The CDR3 has 15 residues. Germline V gene sequence: CDR1 MDHEN, CDR2 SYDVKM. As DNA, the CDR3 is TGTGCCAGCAGTTTTGGGGGGACAGGGGACTACGAGCAGTACTTC. Translating it yields CASSFGGTGDYEQYF. Complete variable domain (other parts from reference TRBV28 and TRBJ2-7): DVKVTQSSRYLVKRTGEKVFLECVQDMDHENMFWYRQDPGLGLRLIYFSYDVKMKEKGDIPEGYSVSREKKERFSLILESASTNQTSMYLCASSFGGTGDYEQYFGPGTRLTVT.

The chain recombines TRBV7-2 with TRBJ1-1, with D tentatively TRBD1 (5 bases). There are 13 residues in the CDR3. V was shortened by 4 bases and J by 3 bases, with 9 bases between the two germline ends. Germline V lookup: CDR1 SGHTA, CDR2 FQGNSA. CDR3 loop: CASSSRGYTEAFF. The CDR3 bases are TGTGCCAGCAGCTCTCGGGGGTACACTGAAGCTTTCTTT. The complete variable domain, with remaining parts taken from reference TRBV7-2 and TRBJ1-1, reads GAGVSQSPSNKVTEKGKDVELRCDPISGHTALYWYRQSLGQGLEFLIYFQGNSAPDKSGLPSDRFSAERTGGSVSTLTIQRTQQEDSAVYLCASSSRGYTEAFFGQGTRLTVV.

The chain is built from TRBV19 and TRBJ2-3; 8 bases line up with TRBD2. J lost 0 bases, V lost 4 bases, and 6 bases had no gene match. The CDR3 has 16 residues. Germline CDR1 reads LNHDA; CDR2 reads SQIVND (reference sequence). CDR3 region: CASSRKLADSTDTQYF. DNA of the CDR3: TGTGCCAGTAGTAGGAAACTAGCGGATAGCACAGATACGCAGTATTTT.

The gene calls are TRBV5-1 and TRBJ2-7, with D maybe TRBD2 (6 bases). The V end was cut by 1 base, the J end by 3 bases, with 11 bases between. The CDR3 consists of 14 residues. The V gene's germline CDR1 is SGHRS and CDR2 YFSETQ. DNA for the CDR3: TGCGCCAGCAGCTTGTGGTCGACTAGCTACGAGCAGTACTTC. Its translation is CASSLWSTSYEQYF.

The genes are TRBV4-1 and TRBJ2-1; 7 bases match TRBD2. Germline CDR1 and CDR2: MGHRA and YSYEKL. The CDR3 contains 15 residues. J lost 7 bases, V lost 5 bases, and 11 bases had no gene match. The CDR3 nucleotides are TGCGCCAGCAGCAGTGCTGGCGGGAGTTATAATGAGCAGTTCTTC. Its protein product is CASSSAGGSYNEQFF.